This TCR beta chain was documented in a study of shared clonotypes between healthy human individuals. The assay was immunoSEQ multiplex PCR, and TCRdb's table has in-frame clones only and misses some. Among about 2.4 million clones listed, 90% to 95% were seen once. CDR3 size: 13 residues. Germline CDR1 SGHNT, CDR2 YENEEA. With 5 bases removed from V and 4 bases from J, the gap between germline ends came to 10 bases. The TCR comes from a man aged 18 to 30 in good health. V usage is TRBV11-3 and J usage is TRBJ2-3; D is possibly TRBD2 (7 bases). The source material was naive CD4+ T cells sorted from blood. Noted subset: CD45RA+ positively selected. The CDR3 loop is CASSPGGPDTQYF. The CDR3 nucleotides are TGTGCCAGCAGCCCGGGGGGCCCAGATACGCAGTATTTT.